This entry is about one TCR beta chain. Which antigen it targets is not known. One base away there is no much larger clone; base qualities are not given. This specimen comes from a study of post-analysis software for immune sequencing data (dated by TCRdb to the mid-2010s). Regarding the study in general: Recorded disease courses included relapsing-remitting, secondary progressive and progressive-relapsing multiple sclerosis, with some patients lacking subtype annotation. A subset of samples was prepared in parallel using single-end sample barcoding, then pooled and co-amplified after Illumina adapter ligation. The patient repertoires were set against around ten previously published healthy control repertoires from donors whose ages ranged from roughly 6 to 25 years.

Points the paper makes about the study in general: Compared with controls, multiple sclerosis patients had significantly lower normalized Chao1 diversity, a finding suggesting substantial peripheral T-cell clonal expansion. The multiple sclerosis patient group was slightly younger than the control group. Direct clustering with F measure revealed strong co-clustering of samples prepared in the same batch, which led to a batch-effect correction.

Receptor amplification or capture employed PCR. The sequencing machine was an Illumina HiSeq 2500. Unique molecular identifiers were incorporated into TCR beta cDNA libraries to reduce PCR and sequencing biases. Per 1 to 10 million input T cells, roughly 0.5 million cDNA molecules were obtained, such that each molecule approximated one T cell. The same protocol used for the earlier healthy control dataset was applied to prepare and sequence the patient libraries. Samples belonging to the same batch were prepared together, multiplexed and sequenced on a shared HiSeq lane. The paper's processing steps were these. Raw barcoded reads were processed with MIGEC, discarding single-read molecular identifier groups before consensus assembly and CDR3 extraction. VDJtools was used for post-analysis of the clonotype tables, and diversity was normalized by down-sampling every dataset to the size of the smallest sample. Repertoire overlap clustering matched CDR3 amino acid but not nucleotide sequences to correct batch-related cross-sample contamination. TCRdb took the public reads, trimmed them with fastp at Q25, ran MiXCR for clone calling and kept in-frame beta chains. Under each unique CDR3 protein, matching rows form one entry showing the most common genes and DNA. The V and J calls reflect TCRdb's pipeline rather than the authors' work. The sample contains about 400,000 distinct CDR3 sequences, 30% to 45% of them found a single time. The leading ten clones occupy 13% of the sample.

To demonstrate the VDJtools post-analysis software, TCR beta repertoires were profiled from the peripheral blood of 13 young patients with multiple sclerosis. The multiple sclerosis patients were children and adolescents ranging in age from about 6 to 17 years. Sequencing input: blood. The receptor was derived from a girl aged 5-17 years with multiple sclerosis.

The nucleotide sequence reads TGTGCCAGCACCAGACTAAGCGGGTACCAAGAGACCCAGTACTTC. Its protein product is CASTRLSGYQETQYF. The sequence is built from TRBV7-2 and TRBJ2-5; the best D guess is TRBD2, with 6 bases matching. The CDR3 measures 15 amino acids from cysteine to phenylalanine. Just CDR3 DNA is preserved here, 45 bases in frame from base 1. The germline V gene provides CDR1 SGHTA and CDR2 FQGNSA. V was cut back by 7 bases and J by 0 bases, leaving a gap of 15 bases between them. With the portions outside the CDR3 filled from the reference TRBV7-2 and TRBJ2-5 genes, the complete variable region becomes GAGVSQSPSNKVTEKGKDVELRCDPISGHTALYWYRQSLGQGLEFLIYFQGNSAPDKSGLPSDRFSAERTGGSVSTLTIQRTQQEDSAVYLCASTRLSGYQETQYFGPGTRLLVL.